These T cell receptor beta chains were read from a single sample in a study of human T cells and chemical hapten exposure. TCRdb itself ran the RACE reads through MiXCR, one entry per CDR3 protein. The sample holds more than 35,000 distinct CDR3 sequences, 12% seen once. This material consisted of whole blood, taken in connection with sensitization to the hapten diphenylcyclopropenone (DPC). The receptor set was obtained from a woman in her 40s with alopecia areata. Some clones in this sample may be carry-over from other donors' samples. Each CDR3 is given with its conserved first and last residue. A D gene is named only where the DNA matches it firmly. Size values are once, few and many counts, or a class for expanded clones, and some rows have none.

j_call	cdr3_length	v_call	clone_size	d_call	cdr3_nt	cdr3_aa
TRBJ1-2	14	TRBV4-3	-	-	TGCGCCAGCAGCCAAGGCAGGCGCCACTATGGCTACACCTTC	CASSQGRRHYGYTF
TRBJ1-1	16	TRBV7-2	few	TRBD1	TGTGCCAGCAGCCCTGGACAGGGGAGAGGGGGCACTGAAGCTTTCTTT	CASSPGQGRGGTEAFF
TRBJ1-1	12	TRBV29-1	many	TRBD1	TGCAGCGTTGGCGGACAGGGCGCTGAAGCTTTCTTT	CSVGGQGAEAFF
TRBJ1-1	14	TRBV29-1	few	-	TGCAGCGTTGGAGCGGGGGCACGGGACACTGAAGCTTTCTTT	CSVGAGARDTEAFF
TRBJ2-7	15	TRBV7-9	many	TRBD1	TGTGCCAGCCACAGGGGGGACGGAAGCTCCTACGAGCAGTACTTC	CASHRGDGSSYEQYF
TRBJ2-7	12	TRBV28	few	-	TGTGCCAGCAGCCGCTATACCTACGAGCAGTACTTC	CASSRYTYEQYF
TRBJ2-7	14	TRBV7-9	few	-	TGTGCCAGCAGTCGGGGCCTATCCTCCTACGAGCAGTACTTC	CASSRGLSSYEQYF
TRBJ2-2	13	TRBV24-1	many	-	TGTGCCACCAGCCCTCGGGGGCCCGGGGAGCTGTTTTTT	CATSPRGPGELFF
TRBJ2-3	14	TRBV5-1	many	-	TGCGCCAGCAGCTTGGGGACGTTGGGAGATACGCAGTATTTT	CASSLGTLGDTQYF
TRBJ1-1	13	TRBV7-6	many	TRBD1	TGTGCCAGCAGCTTAGGGGGACAGGGTGAAGCTTTCTTT	CASSLGGQGEAFF
TRBJ2-3	13	TRBV11-1	-	-	TGTGCCAGCAGCTTAGAGTTCACAGATACGCAGTATTTT	CASSLEFTDTQYF
TRBJ2-3	16	TRBV14	few	-	TGTGCCAGCAGCCCTGGTAAGGGTAGACTGACAGATACGCAGTATTTT	CASSPGKGRLTDTQYF
TRBJ1-1	17	TRBV6-2/TRBV6-3	many	-	TGTGCCAGCAGTTCCTCCCGACAGGTGTACATGAACACTGAAGCTTTCTTT	CASSSSRQVYMNTEAFF
TRBJ2-1	12	TRBV29-1	many	TRBD2	TGCAGCGTTGGGACTAGCGGGGTTGAGCAGTTCTTC	CSVGTSGVEQFF
TRBJ2-5	16	TRBV5-1	-	TRBD2	TGCGCCAGCAGCTTGGGGACTAGTTTAGGCCAAGAGACCCAGTACTTC	CASSLGTSLGQETQYF
TRBJ2-5	13	TRBV30	few	-	TGTGCCTGGAGCATAGTCCTTGGAGAGACCCAGTACTTC	CAWSIVLGETQYF
TRBJ2-6	14	TRBV30	few	TRBD1	TGTGCCGGGACAGGGGCTGCTGGGGCCAACGTCCTGACTTTC	CAGTGAAGANVLTF
TRBJ1-5	13	TRBV28	few	-	TGTGCCAGCAGTAACACTCTCAATCAGCCCCAGCATTTT	CASSNTLNQPQHF
TRBJ2-1	15	TRBV20-1	-	TRBD2	TGCAGTGCTAGAGGGGGGACTAGCGGGAGCGGTGAGCAGTTCTTC	CSARGGTSGSGEQFF
TRBJ1-5	15	TRBV12-3/TRBV12-4	few	TRBD1	TGTGCCAGCGGGGAGACAGGGGGCAACAATCAGCCCCAGCATTTT	CASGETGGNNQPQHF
TRBJ2-1	15	TRBV28	-	TRBD2	TGTGCCAGCAGTTCTACTAGCGGGGACTACAATGAGCAGTTCTTC	CASSSTSGDYNEQFF
TRBJ2-3	16	TRBV5-6	-	TRBD2	TGTGCCAGCAGCAGGGGGACTAGCGGGAAATCAGATACGCAGTATTTT	CASSRGTSGKSDTQYF
TRBJ2-1	13	TRBV10-3	-	-	TGTGCCGGCGGCCGGGGAGTCTACAATGAGCAGTTCTTC	CAGGRGVYNEQFF
TRBJ1-4	15	TRBV6-5	many	-	TGTGCCAGCAGTTTGGGACCTGCAACTAATGAAAAACTGTTTTTT	CASSLGPATNEKLFF
TRBJ2-7	13	TRBV29-1	-	-	TGCAGCGTTGGAACTAGGGTCTCCTACGAGCAGTACTTC	CSVGTRVSYEQYF
TRBJ2-1	14	TRBV28	-	TRBD1	TGTGCCAGCATTAGGGACAGGGCTTGGGGTGAGCAGTTCTTC	CASIRDRAWGEQFF
TRBJ1-2	13	TRBV28	-	-	TGTGCCAGCACCTCCGGCCAGGACTATGGCTACACCTTC	CASTSGQDYGYTF
TRBJ2-1	13	TRBV19	-	-	TGTGCCAGTAGTATACAGGCCTACAATGAGCAGTTCTTC	CASSIQAYNEQFF
TRBJ1-1	13	TRBV29-1	many	-	TGCAGCGTCGCGAGGAATCAGGACACTGAAGCTTTCTTT	CSVARNQDTEAFF
TRBJ2-5	11	TRBV29-1	-	-	TGCAGCGTTGGGTTCCAAGAGACCCAGTACTTC	CSVGFQETQYF
TRBJ1-2	15	TRBV4-1	-	-	TGCGCCAGCAGCCAAACTTCGGTACCGAACTATGGCTACACCTTC	CASSQTSVPNYGYTF
TRBJ2-3	14	TRBV5-4	many	TRBD1	TGTGCCAGCAGCGCGGACAGGGCCACAGATACGCAGTATTTT	CASSADRATDTQYF
TRBJ2-7	12	TRBV20-1	many	TRBD2	TGCAGCTTAGCGGGGGACTCCTACGAGCAGTACTTC	CSLAGDSYEQYF
TRBJ2-1	15	TRBV7-3	-	-	TGTGCCAGCAGCTTAGGAGGGGGCCCCTTCAATGAGCAGTTCTTC	CASSLGGGPFNEQFF
TRBJ1-5	13	TRBV10-3	few	TRBD1	TGTGCCACCGGACAGGGGGCGAATCAGCCCCAGCATTTT	CATGQGANQPQHF
TRBJ2-7	15	TRBV20-1	-	-	TGCAGTGCTGCAAGACCGGGACCCGAAACCTACGAGCAGTACTTC	CSAARPGPETYEQYF
TRBJ2-7	14	TRBV12-3/TRBV12-4	-	-	TGTGCCAGCAGTTTTGCCCCTGGACCTTACGAGCAGTACTTC	CASSFAPGPYEQYF
TRBJ1-1	14	TRBV10-2	many	-	TGCGCCAGCAGTGGTCCGGGGGCGGGCACTGAAGCTTTCTTT	CASSGPGAGTEAFF
TRBJ2-1	15	TRBV9	-	-	TGTGCCAGCAGCGTAGGGCAGGGAACCTACAATGAGCAGTTCTTC	CASSVGQGTYNEQFF
TRBJ2-5	13	TRBV10-1	many	-	TGCGCCAGCCGCCGGGACCCCCAAGAGACCCAGTACTTC	CASRRDPQETQYF
TRBJ1-2	12	TRBV20-1	-	-	TGCAGTGCGAGTCCGTTATCGGGCGGCTACACCTTC	CSASPLSGGYTF
TRBJ2-1	13	TRBV29-1	many	-	TGCAGCGGCGCATCGAGCTCCTACAATGAGCAGTTCTTC	CSGASSSYNEQFF
TRBJ1-1	12	TRBV12-3/TRBV12-4	medium-sized	-	TGTGCCAGCAGTCTCCGACATAGTGAAGCTTTCTTT	CASSLRHSEAFF
TRBJ1-1	15	TRBV7-2	many	-	TGTGCCAGCAGCCCAGGGCAGGGAGGTAACACTGAAGCTTTCTTT	CASSPGQGGNTEAFF
TRBJ2-5	17	TRBV11-2	few	TRBD2	TGTGCCAGCAGCCCCCTGTCCGGGACTAGCGGGTCGGAGACCCAGTACTTC	CASSPLSGTSGSETQYF
TRBJ2-1	13	TRBV7-2	few	-	TGTGCCAGCAGCTTAGGTCTTGTGGGTGAGCAGTTCTTC	CASSLGLVGEQFF